This TCR beta chain is from a study of T-cell reconstitution after alpha-beta-depleted transplantation in children (dated by TCRdb to about 2016). Regarding the research as a whole: Using TCR repertoire profiling, the study quantitatively followed how T-cell immune reconstitution unfolded in children after TCRalphabeta/CD19-depleted allogeneic hematopoietic cell transplantation.

Library creation used PCR. The instrument given in TCRdb is Illumina HiSeq 2500. To normalize quantification of the TCRbeta repertoire, the TCR libraries were built with molecular barcoding that relied on unique molecular identifiers. TCRdb trimmed public reads at Q25 via fastp, called clones via MiXCR and kept in-frame beta chains. Rows matching on CDR3 protein sequence are summarized as one entry with the most common DNA and genes. The sample table contains around 250,000 distinct CDR3 sequences; only one count was recorded for 9.9% of them. The leading ten clones occupy 10% of the sample. V loses 4 bases of germline sequence and J loses 8 bases, and the interval between the two ends is 13 bases. The germline V gene encodes CDR1 LGHDT and CDR2 YNNKEL (reference sequence). Including cysteine and phenylalanine, the CDR3 has 13 amino acids. Here the CDR3 DNA is all that survives: 39 bases in frame from base 1.

This clonotype was seen only a few times. No antigen is known for it. No base quality information exists; no much larger clone differs at one position. Here the chain combines TRBV3-1 and TRBJ2-3; the D segment could be TRBD2, given 5 matching bases. The source material was PBMCs from the stem cell graft donor, sampled from the stem cell graft. This TCR came from a human donor who donated a stem cell graft to a child with SCID. The nucleotide sequence is TGTGCCAGCAGCCCGTCAGCGGCTGGTACGCAGTATTTT. This gives the protein CASSPSAAGTQYF.